A selection of T cell receptor beta chains follows, all from one sample in a study of spatial heterogeneity in lung cancer. MiXCR was run by TCRdb on the 5' RACE reads, yielding one entry per CDR3 protein. The sample contains 30,000 to 45,000 distinct CDR3 sequences, around 7% of which appear only once. Sample: PBMCs, taken at surgery. Source of these receptors: a male donor with early-stage non-small cell lung cancer. The CDR3 runs from the conserved cysteine through the conserved F or W. The D gene is left open where the match is weak. Clone size is given for some rows only: seen once, a few or many times, or a class if the clone is expanded.

CDR3 protein: CANSFGRKPSTGELFF; CDR3 DNA: TGCGCCAACAGCTTCGGACGTAAACCTTCCACCGGGGAGCTGTTTTTT; D gene: -; J gene: TRBJ2-2; V gene: TRBV5-1; CDR3 length: 16; clone size: -
CDR3 protein: CASSLVDSLSYEQYF; CDR3 DNA: TGCGCCAGCAGCTTGGTGGACAGCCTCTCCTACGAGCAGTACTTC; D gene: -; J gene: TRBJ2-7; V gene: TRBV5-1; CDR3 length: 15; clone size: many
CDR3 protein: CASSLIGGRTGNTIYF; CDR3 DNA: TGTGCCAGCAGCTTAATAGGAGGGCGCACTGGAAACACCATATATTTT; D gene: -; J gene: TRBJ1-3; V gene: TRBV7-9; CDR3 length: 16; clone size: many
CDR3 protein: CAIRRGTGDSNQPQHF; CDR3 DNA: TGTGCCATCAGGAGAGGGACAGGCGATAGCAATCAGCCCCAGCATTTT; D gene: TRBD1; J gene: TRBJ1-5; V gene: TRBV10-3; CDR3 length: 16; clone size: many
CDR3 protein: CASSRGGSEAFF; CDR3 DNA: TGTGCCAGCAGTCGGGGGGGGTCTGAAGCTTTCTTT; D gene: -; J gene: TRBJ1-1; V gene: TRBV12-3/TRBV12-4; CDR3 length: 12; clone size: many
CDR3 protein: CASSEWGAVGYTF; CDR3 DNA: TGTGCCAGCAGTGAATGGGGGGCGGTTGGCTACACCTTC; D gene: -; J gene: TRBJ1-2; V gene: TRBV2; CDR3 length: 13; clone size: -
CDR3 protein: CASSPLLSGVNTEAFF; CDR3 DNA: TGTGCCAGCAGTCCACTACTCTCCGGAGTGAACACTGAAGCTTTCTTT; D gene: -; J gene: TRBJ1-1; V gene: TRBV28; CDR3 length: 16; clone size: many
CDR3 protein: CSARPRDYEETQYF; CDR3 DNA: TGCAGTGCTAGGCCTAGGGACTACGAAGAGACCCAGTACTTC; D gene: TRBD2; J gene: TRBJ2-5; V gene: TRBV20-1; CDR3 length: 14; clone size: few
CDR3 protein: CASSPRWPAYEQYF; CDR3 DNA: TGTGCCAGCAGCCCGCGCTGGCCGGCCTACGAGCAGTACTTC; D gene: -; J gene: TRBJ2-7; V gene: TRBV6-5; CDR3 length: 14; clone size: many
CDR3 protein: CASSYTDVRETYGYTF; CDR3 DNA: TGTGCCAGCAGTTACACCGATGTCAGAGAAACCTATGGCTACACCTTC; D gene: -; J gene: TRBJ1-2; V gene: TRBV6-5; CDR3 length: 16; clone size: many
CDR3 protein: CASSSWGSDPPEQFF; CDR3 DNA: TGTGCCAGCAGTTCGTGGGGTAGCGACCCGCCTGAGCAGTTCTTC; D gene: -; J gene: TRBJ2-1; V gene: TRBV27; CDR3 length: 15; clone size: many
CDR3 protein: CASSGTGRGETQYF; CDR3 DNA: TGTGCTAGCAGCGGCACAGGTAGAGGAGAGACCCAGTACTTC; D gene: -; J gene: TRBJ2-5; V gene: TRBV7-7; CDR3 length: 14; clone size: many
CDR3 protein: CASSQTPGQSQLEQYF; CDR3 DNA: TGCGCCAGCAGCCAGACCCCGGGACAGAGTCAGCTCGAGCAGTACTTC; D gene: TRBD1; J gene: TRBJ2-7; V gene: TRBV4-3; CDR3 length: 16; clone size: -
CDR3 protein: CASSSSGTNNEQFF; CDR3 DNA: TGTGCCAGCAGCTCGAGCGGGACTAACAATGAGCAGTTCTTC; D gene: TRBD2; J gene: TRBJ2-1; V gene: TRBV5-4; CDR3 length: 14; clone size: many
CDR3 protein: CASRGVRIDQPQHF; CDR3 DNA: TGTGCCAGCAGGGGGGTCCGAATCGATCAGCCCCAGCATTTT; D gene: -; J gene: TRBJ1-5; V gene: TRBV12-3/TRBV12-4; CDR3 length: 14; clone size: many
CDR3 protein: CASSVTGGDTQYF; CDR3 DNA: TGCGCCAGCAGCGTAACAGGGGGAGATACGCAGTATTTT; D gene: TRBD1; J gene: TRBJ2-3; V gene: TRBV5-1; CDR3 length: 13; clone size: few
CDR3 protein: CASSFQGGSSYEQYF; CDR3 DNA: TGTGCCAGCAGTTTCCAGGGGGGGAGCTCCTACGAGCAGTACTTC; D gene: -; J gene: TRBJ2-7; V gene: TRBV6-2/TRBV6-3; CDR3 length: 15; clone size: many
CDR3 protein: CASSSRTSGSYNEQFF; CDR3 DNA: TGTGCCAGCAGCTCCCGGACTAGCGGCTCCTACAATGAGCAGTTCTTC; D gene: TRBD2; J gene: TRBJ2-1; V gene: TRBV11-3; CDR3 length: 16; clone size: many
CDR3 protein: CASSLGGLGGYNEQFF; CDR3 DNA: TGTGCCAGCAGCTTAGGGGGCCTCGGAGGATACAATGAGCAGTTCTTC; D gene: -; J gene: TRBJ2-1; V gene: TRBV11-2; CDR3 length: 16; clone size: -
CDR3 protein: CASSPGGITEAFF; CDR3 DNA: TGTGCCAGCTCACCAGGAGGGATCACTGAAGCTTTCTTT; D gene: -; J gene: TRBJ1-1; V gene: TRBV18; CDR3 length: 13; clone size: many
CDR3 protein: CASSLNNSPLHF; CDR3 DNA: TGTGCCAGCAGCTTAAATAATTCACCCCTCCACTTT; D gene: -; J gene: TRBJ1-6; V gene: TRBV7-2; CDR3 length: 12; clone size: many
CDR3 protein: CASSQDHLVKSNEQFF; CDR3 DNA: TGCGCCAGCAGCCAAGACCATCTAGTTAAGTCCAATGAGCAGTTCTTC; D gene: -; J gene: TRBJ2-1; V gene: TRBV4-3; CDR3 length: 16; clone size: many
CDR3 protein: CASSALDASTDTQYF; CDR3 DNA: TGTGCCAGCAGCGCTCTAGACGCTAGCACAGATACGCAGTATTTT; D gene: -; J gene: TRBJ2-3; V gene: TRBV9; CDR3 length: 15; clone size: -